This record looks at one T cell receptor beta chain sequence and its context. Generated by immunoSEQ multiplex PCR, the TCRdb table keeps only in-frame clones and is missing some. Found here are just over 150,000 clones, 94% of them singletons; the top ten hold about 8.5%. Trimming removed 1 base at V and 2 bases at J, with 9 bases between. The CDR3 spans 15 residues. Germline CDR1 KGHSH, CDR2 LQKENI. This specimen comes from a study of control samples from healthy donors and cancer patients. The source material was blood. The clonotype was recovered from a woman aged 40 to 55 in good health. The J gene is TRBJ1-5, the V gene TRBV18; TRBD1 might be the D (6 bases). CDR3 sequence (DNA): TGTGCCAGCTCACCACGGTCAGGGGGCAATCAGCCCCAGCATTTT. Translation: CASSPRSGGNQPQHF.